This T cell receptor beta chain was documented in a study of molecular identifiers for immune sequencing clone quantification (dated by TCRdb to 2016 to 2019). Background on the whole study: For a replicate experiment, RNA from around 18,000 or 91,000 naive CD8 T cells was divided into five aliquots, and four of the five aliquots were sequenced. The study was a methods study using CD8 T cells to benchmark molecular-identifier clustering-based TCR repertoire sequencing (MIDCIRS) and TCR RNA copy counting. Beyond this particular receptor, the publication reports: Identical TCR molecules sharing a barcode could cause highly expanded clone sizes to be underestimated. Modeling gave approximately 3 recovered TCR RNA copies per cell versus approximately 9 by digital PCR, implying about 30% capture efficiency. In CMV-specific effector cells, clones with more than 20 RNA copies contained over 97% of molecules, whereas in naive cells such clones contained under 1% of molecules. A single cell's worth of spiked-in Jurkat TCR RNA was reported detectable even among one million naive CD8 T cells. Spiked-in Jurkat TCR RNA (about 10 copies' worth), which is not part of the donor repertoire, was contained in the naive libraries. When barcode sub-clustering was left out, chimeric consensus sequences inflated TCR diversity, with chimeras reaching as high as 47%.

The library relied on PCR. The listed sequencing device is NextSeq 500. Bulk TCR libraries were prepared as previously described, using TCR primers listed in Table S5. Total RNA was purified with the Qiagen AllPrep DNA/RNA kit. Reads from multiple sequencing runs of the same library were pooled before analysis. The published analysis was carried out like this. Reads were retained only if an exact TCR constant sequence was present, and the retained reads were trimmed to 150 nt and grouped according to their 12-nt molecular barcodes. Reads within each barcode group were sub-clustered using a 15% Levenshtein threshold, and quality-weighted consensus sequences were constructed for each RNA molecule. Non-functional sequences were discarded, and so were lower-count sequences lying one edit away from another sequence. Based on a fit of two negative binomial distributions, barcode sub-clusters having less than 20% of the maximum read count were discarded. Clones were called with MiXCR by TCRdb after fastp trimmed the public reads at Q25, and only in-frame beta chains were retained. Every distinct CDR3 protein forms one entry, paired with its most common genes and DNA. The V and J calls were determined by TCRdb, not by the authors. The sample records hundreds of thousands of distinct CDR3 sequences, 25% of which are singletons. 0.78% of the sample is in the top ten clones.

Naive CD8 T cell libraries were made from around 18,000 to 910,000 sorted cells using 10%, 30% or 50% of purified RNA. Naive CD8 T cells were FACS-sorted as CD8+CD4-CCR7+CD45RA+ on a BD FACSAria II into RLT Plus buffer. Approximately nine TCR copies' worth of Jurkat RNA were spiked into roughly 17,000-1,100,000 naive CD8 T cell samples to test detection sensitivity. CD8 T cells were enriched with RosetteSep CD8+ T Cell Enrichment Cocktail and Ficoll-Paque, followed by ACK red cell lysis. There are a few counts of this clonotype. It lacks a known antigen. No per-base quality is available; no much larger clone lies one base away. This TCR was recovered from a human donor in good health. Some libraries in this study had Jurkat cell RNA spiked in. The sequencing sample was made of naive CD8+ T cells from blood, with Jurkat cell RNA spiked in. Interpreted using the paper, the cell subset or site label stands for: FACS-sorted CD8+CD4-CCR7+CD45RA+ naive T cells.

The nucleotide sequence reads as follows: TGTGCCAGCAGCTTGGGCGGGGTCGGTTCCGAGCAGTACTTC. The encoded protein is CASSLGGVGSEQYF. The sequence is built from TRBV5-6 and TRBJ2-7, and perhaps TRBD2 as D gene, on 6 matching bases. CDR1 and CDR2 were assigned from the germline V gene as SGHDT and YYEEEE. From the cysteine up to the phenylalanine, the CDR3 has a length of 14 residues. Of the read, only the CDR3 DNA is kept; its 42 bases are in frame from base 1. Trimming removed 0 bases from V and 6 bases from J, leaving 13 bases between the germline ends.